The text below deals with one T cell receptor (beta chain). In the original workflow: Amplification from reference gene primers served as the basis for estimated nucleated cell counts. Profiled with immunoSEQ multiplex PCR; TCRdb holds only in-frame clones, not every one. V and J calls and clone size are as listed in that table; D and trimming were resolved from the DNA. The repertoire holds over 250,000 clones, roughly 85% seen once, with more than 9.5% in the top ten. This entry belongs to a study of blood T cell repertoires in COVID-19. At the level of the study: COVID-19 samples collected from the United States, Italy and Spain covered acute and convalescent phases. Nucleic acid was either cDNA or gDNA, and it came from T cells, B-cell-depleted T cells, or PBMCs.

Sequenced sample: peripheral blood. This TCR derives from a woman aged 65 to 85 with acute or convalescent COVID-19.

The CDR3 nucleotides read TGTGCCAGCAGCCAAGAGGCAGGGGCTAACTATGGCTACACCTTC. Amino acids: CASSQEAGANYGYTF. The V and J genes are TRBV14 and TRBJ1-2, with a tentative D call TRBD1 (6 bases). Germline lookup yields CDR1 SGHDN and CDR2 FVKESK. The length of the CDR3 is 15 residues. Trimming shortened V by 0 bases and J by 0 bases, and 8 bases separated the two germline ends.